One sample yielded the 22 T cell receptor beta chains listed below, sequenced in a study of cytomegalovirus exposure and HLA in healthy donors. PCR employed 60 Vbeta and 13 Jbeta primers. Only in-frame clones appear in the TCRdb table, and some are missing; sequencing was by immunoSEQ multiplex PCR. This sample carries 150,000 to 200,000 clones, nearly 70% of them seen once, and the ten largest clones take roughly 10%. The sequencing input was PBMCs. These receptors all come from a man younger than 40 in good health and CMV-seropositive.

The chain employs TRBV15 and TRBJ2-5, with a weak D call TRBD2 (6 bases). Germline CDR1 reads LNHNV; CDR2 reads YYDKDF (reference sequence). The CDR3 has 15 residues. Trimming shortened V by 3 bases and J by 2 bases, and 13 bases separated the two germline ends. In DNA, the CDR3 is TGTGCCACCAGCAGGGCAAGCGGACTACAAGAGACCCAGTACTTC. Its translation is CATSRASGLQETQYF.

The V and J genes are TRBV9 and TRBJ2-2; D is undetermined. CDR1 is SGDLS, CDR2 YYNGEE, per germline. V shed 4 bases and J shed 6 bases, with 10 bases lying between them. There are 13 residues in the CDR3. The CDR3 sequence: CASSPLSAGELFF. DNA of the CDR3: TGTGCCAGCAGCCCCCTATCGGCCGGGGAGCTGTTTTTT.

The chain combines TRBV6-1 with TRBJ1-1; D is unresolved. V lost 0 bases and J 3 bases, leaving 11 bases between the germline ends. This CDR3 region has 15 residues. Germline V lookup: CDR1 MNHNS, CDR2 SASEGT. The CDR3, as DNA: TGTGCCAGCAGTGAAGCGGGGAGGGCCGACACTGAAGCTTTCTTT. Translating it yields CASSEAGRADTEAFF.

V usage is TRBV9 and J usage is TRBJ1-4; TRBD1 might be the D (6 bases). The CDR3 spans 15 residues. Trimming removed 0 bases at V and 7 bases at J, with 13 bases between. Per the germline V gene, CDR1 is SGDLS and CDR2 is YYNGEE. The CDR3 DNA reads as TGTGCCAGCAGCGTAGCGGGGGGGCCTGCTGAAAAACTGTTTTTT. Its translation is CASSVAGGPAEKLFF.

This chain uses TRBV25-1 with TRBJ1-2; 7 bases line up with TRBD1. Germline loops: CDR1 MGHDK, CDR2 SYGVNS. Trimming at V came to 2 bases and at J to 4 bases, leaving 7 bases not matched to a gene. CDR3 length: 15 residues. CDR3 DNA sequence: TGTGCCAGCAGTGAAGGGGGACAGTTACTCTATGGCTACACCTTC. This encodes CASSEGGQLLYGYTF.

The chain has TRBV4-1 and TRBJ2-5; 7 nucleotides agree with TRBD2. The CDR3 totals 14 residues. The V gene end was trimmed by 4 bases and the J gene end by 4 bases; junction bases not matched to a gene: 6. CDR1 is MGHRA, CDR2 YSYEKL, per germline. CDR3 coding DNA: TGCGCCAGCAGCCGCCCGGGGGGTGGAGAGACCCAGTACTTC. Translation: CASSRPGGGETQYF.

The rearrangement links TRBV7-9 to TRBJ2-2; TRBD1 matches at 7 bases. CDR3 length: 16 residues. V shed 5 bases and J 4 bases; nucleotides not matched to a gene: 10. CDR1 SEHNR and CDR2 FQNEAQ come from the germline V gene (reference sequence). CDR3 amino acids: CASSPEGTASTGELFF. The CDR3 nucleotides are TGTGCCAGCAGCCCCGAAGGGACAGCCAGCACCGGGGAGCTGTTTTTT.

The rearrangement joins TRBV5-6 to TRBJ1-1, with TRBD1 identical over 7 bases. This CDR3 has 14 amino acids. Germline-derived CDR1 and CDR2 are SGHDT and YYEEEE. The V and J ends lost 2 bases and 5 bases, in that order; junction bases with no gene match: 6. The CDR3 spells CASSFYRGSTEAFF. The CDR3 DNA reads TGTGCCAGCAGCTTTTACAGGGGCTCGACTGAAGCTTTCTTT.

This chain joins TRBV27 and TRBJ2-1; maybe TRBD2 (5 bases). The V gene's germline CDR1 is MNHEY and CDR2 SMNVEV (reference sequence). V dropped 5 bases and J dropped 7 bases, with 12 bases sitting between them. This CDR3 has 13 residues. The DNA of the CDR3 is TGTGCCAGCAGTCCACTAGAAAAGAATGAGCAGTTCTTC. Translated: CASSPLEKNEQFF.

The CDR3 coding sequence is TGCAGCGTTGCGTCTAGCGGGTACTACAATGAGCAGTTCTTC. Protein: CSVASSGYYNEQFF. This sequence joins TRBV29-1 and TRBJ2-1, with 8 positions matching TRBD2. With 4 bases clipped from V and 3 bases from J, the junction kept 5 bases outside the gene matches. The CDR3 consists of 14 residues. CDR1 SQVTM and CDR2 ANQGSEA come from the germline V gene.

This clone came up once. The CDR3 DNA follows: TGTGCCAGCGGAAGTTCAGGGACTGGAAACACCATATATTTT. Amino acids: CASGSSGTGNTIYF. The chain employs TRBV28 and TRBJ1-3, with D possibly being TRBD1 (5 bases). Trimming removed 8 bases from V and 2 bases from J, with 13 bases in between. This CDR3 is built from 14 residues. Germline values: CDR1 MDHEN, CDR2 SYDVKM.

This chain joins TRBV9 and TRBJ2-5; 10 nucleotides line up with TRBD2. Germline V gene lookup returns CDR1 SGDLS and CDR2 YYNGEE. The CDR3 runs 15 residues. The V segment lost 2 bases and the J segment 4 bases; nucleotides outside the gene matches: 5. The CDR3: CASSVGLADTETQYF. The CDR3 region has the DNA TGTGCCAGCAGCGTCGGACTAGCGGACACAGAGACCCAGTACTTC.

V and J are TRBV6-1 and TRBJ1-2; maybe TRBD1 (6 bases). This CDR3 region has 14 residues. Germline V gene sequence: CDR1 MNHNS, CDR2 SASEGT. The V and J ends lost 8 bases and 1 base respectively, with 14 bases between them. The CDR3 DNA sequence: TGTGCCAGCCGCGATCGACAGGTTAACTATGGCTACACCTTC. It translates to CASRDRQVNYGYTF.

The rearrangement joins TRBV5-1 to TRBJ2-5; 11 nucleotides agree with TRBD1. The closer fit of TRBJ2-7 to the DNA end suggests the J call may be wrong. The CDR3 runs to 14 residues. The V gene's germline CDR1 is SGHRS and CDR2 YFSETQ. CDR3 bases: TGCGCCAGCAGCATCGGACAGGGGGCCAACGAGCAGTACTTC. Its translation: CASSIGQGANEQYF.

This clone showed up just a few times. The chain has TRBV15 and TRBJ2-7; TRBD1 matches 8 bases. This CDR3 has 15 residues. Germline values: CDR1 LNHNV, CDR2 YYDKDF (reference sequence). After removal of 5 bases from V and 0 bases from J, the junction contained 6 bases not matched to a gene. This CDR3 reads CATSVGTGSSYEQYF. For the CDR3, the DNA is TGTGCCACCAGCGTCGGGACAGGCAGCTCCTACGAGCAGTACTTC.

The chain employs TRBV19 and TRBJ2-2; 7 bases match TRBD1. The CDR3 loop spans 13 amino acids. With V trimmed by 5 bases and J by 6 bases, 3 bases remained unmatched. CDR1 is LNHDA and CDR2 is SQIVND in the germline V gene (reference sequence). This CDR3 is CASSSTGPGELFF. CDR3 DNA sequence: TGTGCCAGTAGTTCGACAGGGCCCGGGGAGCTGTTTTTT. Full variable domain (outside the CDR3, taken from reference TRBV19 and TRBJ2-2): DGGITQSPKYLFRKEGQNVTLSCEQNLNHDAMYWYRQDPGQGLRLIYYSQIVNDFQKGDIAEGYSVSREKKESFPLTVTSAQKNPTAFYLCASSSTGPGELFFGEGSRLTVL.

The chain links TRBV27 to TRBJ2-2; 9 nucleotides line up with TRBD2. This CDR3 has 17 amino acids. Trimming removed 4 bases from V and 5 bases from J; junction bases left unmatched: 11. Germline V CDR1 and CDR2: MNHEY, SMNVEV (reference sequence). CDR3 DNA sequence: TGTGCCAGCAGTTATGGGGGAGTAGCGGGAGTGACCGGGGAGCTGTTTTTT. Its protein product is CASSYGGVAGVTGELFF.

The rearrangement uses TRBV7-2 and TRBJ2-1; the match to TRBD2 covers 8 bases. The CDR3 consists of 16 residues. J gave up 5 bases and V 5 bases, and 11 bases lay outside the gene matches. The V gene's germline CDR1 is SGHTA and CDR2 FQGNSA. For the CDR3, the DNA is TGTGCCAGCAGCCTATCGACAGCGGGAGTGCACAATGAGCAGTTCTTC. This gives the protein CASSLSTAGVHNEQFF.

CDR3: CASSPQGAEQPQHF. Written as DNA, the CDR3 is TGTGCCAGTAGTCCACAGGGGGCCGAGCAGCCCCAGCATTTT. J is TRBJ1-5 and V is TRBV19; TRBD1 agrees at 9 bases. J gave up 7 bases and V 5 bases, and 6 bases lay outside the gene matches. The CDR3 covers 14 residues. Germline CDR1 is LNHDA and CDR2 is SQIVND (reference sequence).

The CDR3: CSVETLQGGYGTQYF. CDR3 DNA: TGCAGCGTTGAAACTCTACAGGGGGGGTACGGGACCCAGTACTTC. The chain joins TRBV29-1 to TRBJ2-5, with a tentative D call TRBD1 (8 bases). CDR3 length equals 15 residues. Deletions cut 2 bases from V and 7 bases from J, with 20 bases between. The germline V gene has CDR1 SQVTM and CDR2 ANQGSEA.

This clone was recorded a few times. The junction and the germline gene differ at one end; a read error may be behind it. This rearrangement joins TRBV7-9 to TRBJ2-7; possibly TRBD2 for D (5 bases). The CDR3 length is 14 residues. The germline gives CDR1 SEHNR, CDR2 FQNEAQ (reference sequence). The CDR3 region is CSSSPDGPRGEQYF. CDR3 sequence (DNA): TGTTCCAGCAGCCCCGATGGCCCCCGCGGGGAGCAGTACTTC.

This clone was seen more than once but under ten times. This chain connects TRBV5-1 to TRBJ1-4; D unclear. With 0 bases removed from V and 9 bases from J, the gap between germline ends came to 15 bases. Germline loops: CDR1 SGHRS, CDR2 YFSETQ. CDR3 size: 15 residues. CDR3 amino acids: CASSLGGSVRKKLFF. Here the CDR3 DNA reads TGCGCCAGCAGCTTGGGAGGATCGGTGCGGAAAAAACTGTTTTTT.